This entry lists 23 T cell receptor beta chains sequenced from one sample in a study of cytomegalovirus exposure and HLA in healthy donors. This PCR relied on a set of 60 Vbeta primers and 13 Jbeta primers. Only in-frame clones appear in the TCRdb table, and some are missing; sequencing was by immunoSEQ multiplex PCR. The sample shows some 190,000 clones, more than 75% of them seen only once. Source material: PBMCs. Receptors originate from a woman aged 30 to 39 in good health and CMV-seropositive.

This clone has a handful of counts. This chain connects TRBV4-1 to TRBJ1-1; the match to TRBD1 covers 7 bases. The V and J ends lost 3 bases and 5 bases, in that order; junction bases with no gene match: 15. The germline V gene encodes CDR1 MGHRA and CDR2 YSYEKL. The CDR3 has 17 amino acids. CDR3 sequence: CASSHNSPLGGYTEAFF. The CDR3 DNA sequence: TGCGCCAGCAGCCACAATTCCCCCCTAGGGGGCTATACTGAAGCTTTCTTT.

This clone was detected only a few times. V and J are TRBV28 and TRBJ2-1; 7 positions match TRBD2. The CDR3 is 15 amino acids. The V gene's germline CDR1 is MDHEN and CDR2 SYDVKM. Trimming cost V 3 bases and J 0 bases; bases outside gene matches: 2. CDR3 DNA sequence: TGTGCCAGCAGTTTGAGCGGGGTCTCCTACAATGAGCAGTTCTTC. Amino acid sequence: CASSLSGVSYNEQFF.

The rearrangement uses TRBV27 and TRBJ2-1; 10 positions match TRBD2. The CDR3 has 15 amino acids. Germline V gene sequence: CDR1 MNHEY, CDR2 SMNVEV (reference sequence). J was trimmed by 11 bases and V by 5 bases; bases with no gene match: 12. The CDR3 bases are TGTGCCAGCAGTCCAACGGCACCTAGCGGGGGTCAGCAGTTCTTC. Amino acid sequence: CASSPTAPSGGQQFF.

The chain is built from TRBV28 and TRBJ1-4; D gene uncertain. CDR1 is MDHEN and CDR2 is SYDVKM in the germline V gene. The V gene lost 7 bases and the J gene lost 4 bases, with 16 bases spanning the gap. The CDR3 has 15 residues. The CDR3 region has the DNA TGTGCCAGCACCTCTCCGGGAGAACATAATGAAAAACTGTTTTTT. Encoded protein: CASTSPGEHNEKLFF.

J is TRBJ2-7 and V is TRBV30, with 9 bases identical to TRBD1. J gave up 2 bases and V 5 bases, and 10 bases lay outside the gene matches. The CDR3 is 15 residues long. Germline CDR1 GTSNPN, CDR2 SVGIG (reference sequence). For the CDR3, the DNA is TGTGCCTGGTCCTCGGGACAGGGTGTTACCTACGAGCAGTACTTC. This codes for CAWSSGQGVTYEQYF.

On this clone: The same CDR3 can be traced to other DNA sequences in this sample. The chain combines TRBV4-1 with TRBJ1-1; perhaps TRBD1 as D (5 bases). Germline CDR1 reads MGHRA; CDR2 reads YSYEKL. This CDR3 has 13 amino acids. Trimming shortened V by 6 bases and J by 3 bases, and 11 bases separated the two germline ends. CDR3 amino acids: CASSLGADTEAFF. Written as DNA, the CDR3 is TGCGCCAGCAGTTTAGGGGCGGACACTGAAGCTTTCTTT.

In this sample, this clone turned up once. The chain combines TRBV9 with TRBJ1-1; possibly TRBD1 for D (5 bases). Trimming pared 3 bases from V and 1 base from J, leaving 16 bases between. The germline CDR1 and CDR2 sequences are SGDLS and YYNGEE. The CDR3 has 16 amino acids. CDR3 DNA sequence: TGTGCCAGCAGCGGCCTGGGAGGGACCGGGAACACTGAAGCTTTCTTT. Translating it yields CASSGLGGTGNTEAFF.

The gene calls are TRBV7-9 and TRBJ2-2; 7 nucleotides agree with TRBD1. Trimming cost V 3 bases and J 3 bases; bases outside gene matches: 7. Per the germline V gene, CDR1 is SEHNR and CDR2 is FQNEAQ (reference sequence). CDR3 length equals 16 residues. The CDR3: CASSLPRQGYTGELFF. The CDR3 DNA sequence: TGTGCCAGCAGCTTGCCCCGACAGGGATACACCGGGGAGCTGTTTTTT.

The chain is built from TRBV25-1 and TRBJ1-1; D unresolved. The CDR3 covers 13 residues. Germline CDR1 reads MGHDK; CDR2 reads SYGVNS. V shed 6 bases and J shed 6 bases, with 14 bases lying between them. This CDR3 reads CASSREAWAEAFF. In nucleotides, the CDR3 is TGTGCCAGCAGCCGTGAGGCATGGGCTGAAGCTTTCTTT.

The chain links TRBV4-3 to TRBJ2-6; perhaps TRBD2 as D (6 bases). This CDR3 has 18 amino acids. Trimming pared 4 bases from V and 1 base from J, leaving 17 bases between. The germline V gene has CDR1 LGHNA and CDR2 YSLEER. The CDR3 is CASSPQDWGRSGANVLTF. For the CDR3, the DNA is TGCGCCAGCAGCCCACAGGACTGGGGGAGGTCTGGGGCCAACGTCCTGACTTTC.

The CDR3 sequence: CASSPQTVNTGELFF. In DNA form, the CDR3 reads TGTGCCAGCTCACCACAGACAGTTAACACCGGGGAGCTGTTTTTT. The chain has TRBV18 and TRBJ2-2, with D possibly TRBD1 on 5 matching bases. Deletions cut 1 base from V and 2 bases from J, with 8 bases between. Germline V lookup: CDR1 KGHSH, CDR2 LQKENI. The CDR3 consists of 15 residues.

V gene TRBV7-2 combines with J gene TRBJ2-3; 11 bases are shared with TRBD2. CDR1 SGHTA and CDR2 FQGNSA come from the germline V gene. The V gene end was trimmed by 3 bases and the J gene end by 5 bases; junction bases not matched to a gene: 4. The CDR3 length is 15 residues. CDR3 in DNA: TGTGCCAGCAGCTTTAGCGGGGGGGCCGGAGATACGCAGTATTTT. Translated, it gives CASSFSGGAGDTQYF.

This sequence joins TRBV6-1 and TRBJ1-5, with D possibly matching TRBD1 (6 bases). The CDR3 has 17 residues. Germline loops: CDR1 MNHNS, CDR2 SASEGT. The V gene lost 4 bases and the J gene lost 1 base, with 17 bases spanning the gap. CDR3 sequence (DNA): TGTGCCAGCAGTGGCGGAGGGGGGGAATGGAGCAATCAGCCCCAGCATTTT. Translated, it gives CASSGGGGEWSNQPQHF.

This clone has a handful of counts. The chain recombines TRBV7-2 with TRBJ2-1, with 10 bases fitting TRBD2. Losses at the gene ends were 5 bases for V and 1 base for J; bases not matched to a gene: 11. Germline V CDR1 and CDR2: SGHTA, FQGNSA. The CDR3 runs 18 residues. CDR3 nucleotide sequence: TGTGCCAGCAGCCCGCAATCGTCGACTAGCGGGTCCTACAATGAGCAGTTCTTC. Translation: CASSPQSSTSGSYNEQFF. The whole variable domain, filled in from reference TRBV7-2 and TRBJ2-1, reads GAGVSQSPSNKVTEKGKDVELRCDPISGHTALYWYRQSLGQGLEFLIYFQGNSAPDKSGLPSDRFSAERTGGSVSTLTIQRTQQEDSAVYLCASSPQSSTSGSYNEQFFGPGTRLTVL.

This chain joins TRBV29-1 and TRBJ2-1, with D tentatively TRBD2 (6 bases). Per the germline V gene, CDR1 is SQVTM and CDR2 is ANQGSEA. CDR3 length: 10 amino acids. The ends were cut back, 6 bases at V and 7 bases at J, with 7 bases in the middle. In DNA form, the CDR3 reads TGCAGCGTGGGAGGTAATGAGCAGTTCTTC. As protein: CSVGGNEQFF.

This chain uses TRBV18 with TRBJ2-5; no clear D. CDR3 size: 11 residues. The V gene's germline CDR1 is KGHSH and CDR2 LQKENI. V shed 5 bases and J shed 2 bases, with 3 bases lying between them. Here the CDR3 reads CASSLQETQYF. The CDR3 DNA is TGTGCCAGCTCATTACAAGAGACCCAGTACTTC.

The chain uses TRBV2 and TRBJ2-6; D uncertain. V was pared by 3 bases and J by 1 base, with 4 bases between. Germline CDR1 is SNHLY and CDR2 is FYNNEI. The CDR3 is 14 amino acids. The CDR3 DNA follows: TGTGCCAGCAGTGACGGTTCTGGGGCCAACGTCCTGACTTTC. Protein product: CASSDGSGANVLTF. The entire variable domain, with the rest obtained from reference TRBV2 and TRBJ2-6, is as follows: EPEVTQTPSHQVTQMGQEVILRCVPISNHLYFYWYRQILGQKVEFLVSFYNNEISEKSEIFDDQFSVERPDGSNFTLKIRSTKLEDSAMYFCASSDGSGANVLTFGAGSRLTVL.

This chain connects TRBV27 to TRBJ2-1; 7 bases are a match to TRBD2. Germline V CDR1 and CDR2: MNHEY, SMNVEV (reference sequence). Trimming took 2 bases from V and 4 from J; bases not matched to a gene: 5. The CDR3 is 15 amino acids. CDR3 sequence (DNA): TGTGCCAGCAGTTTACGGGACTATGGGTACAATGAGCAGTTCTTC. Protein: CASSLRDYGYNEQFF.

The sample holds one count of this clone. The chain is built from TRBV18 and TRBJ2-2; TRBD2 aligns across 7 bases. Germline-derived CDR1 and CDR2 are KGHSH and LQKENI. V shed 2 bases and J 2 bases; nucleotides not matched to a gene: 8. This CDR3 is built from 17 residues. The CDR3 sequence: CASSPFRGRENTGELFF. The CDR3 coding sequence is TGTGCCAGCTCACCATTTCGAGGGAGGGAAAACACCGGGGAGCTGTTTTTT.

J is TRBJ1-5 and V is TRBV28; 7 bases agree with TRBD1. V trimming: 5 bases; J trimming: 7 bases; junction bases outside the gene matches: 8. CDR3 length: 14 residues. Germline V gene lookup returns CDR1 MDHEN and CDR2 SYDVKM. CDR3: CASSLTGMRQPQHF. CDR3 coding DNA: TGTGCCAGCAGTCTGACAGGGATGAGGCAGCCCCAGCATTTT.

The chain combines TRBV5-6 with TRBJ2-1; D may be TRBD1 (5 bases). This CDR3 contains 17 residues. Trimming stripped 0 bases from V and 0 bases from J, with 13 bases between. Looked up from germline, CDR1 is SGHDT and CDR2 is YYEEEE. The CDR3 region has the DNA TGTGCCAGCAGCTTGGGAAGGGGCCCAAGCTCCTACAATGAGCAGTTCTTC. This codes for CASSLGRGPSSYNEQFF.

The V call is TRBV9, the J call TRBJ2-7; perhaps TRBD2 as D (5 bases). The CDR3 sequence is 15 residues long. V lost 0 bases and J lost 2, with 12 bases in between. Per germline, CDR1 SGDLS and CDR2 YYNGEE. CDR3 sequence: CASSVAGGATYEQYF. CDR3 DNA: TGTGCCAGCAGCGTAGCCGGAGGAGCCACCTACGAGCAGTACTTC.

V is TRBV28 and J is TRBJ1-3; 7 bases agree with TRBD1. Losses at the gene ends were 6 bases for V and 4 bases for J; bases not matched to a gene: 9. From germline, CDR1 is MDHEN and CDR2 SYDVKM. The CDR3 sequence is 15 residues long. In DNA form, the CDR3 reads TGTGCCAGCAGCAGAAGACAGGGAGCAGGAAACACCATATATTTT. This translates into CASSRRQGAGNTIYF.